This TCR beta chain is from a study of CD8 T cells in Susac syndrome. Study results and caveats: By the study's own acknowledgment, its TCR sequencing and HLA analysis included relatively few individuals.

V lost 0 bases, J lost 9 bases, and 8 bases lay in between. CDR3 length equals 13 residues. Germline CDR1 and CDR2: KGHSH and LQKENI. The RNA input was about 0.5 to 1 ug, and it was reverse transcribed with random hexamers. With immunoSEQ multiplex PCR, TCR beta CDR3 was amplified across 54 Vbeta and 13 Jbeta. From the immunoSEQ multiplex PCR reads, TCRdb called clonotypes with MiXCR, one entry per CDR3 protein. In the table there are some 120,000 distinct CDR3 sequences, roughly 94% of which are singletons. Note on this clonotype: Its antigen is not known.

The multiple sclerosis control group consisted of treatment-naive patients whose relapsing-remitting disease, which was either stable or active, fulfilled revised McDonald criteria. The chain recombines TRBV18 with TRBJ2-2; D not certain. The receptor was derived from a human donor with multiple sclerosis. Material: CD4+ T cells from PBMCs. The DNA for the CDR3 is TGTGCCAGCTCACCACCGGCCGAACGGGAGCTGTTTTTT. It is translated as CASSPPAERELFF.